This note documents a single TCR beta chain sequence. No conserved phenylalanine or tryptophan is present at the end of the CDR3, so a read error is the likely explanation. This CDR3 is built from 14 residues. Trimming took 1 base from V and 1 from J, leaving 10 bases between them. The germline V gene encodes CDR1 DFQATT and CDR2 SNEGSKA (reference sequence). In this cohort, patients with other autoimmune diseases, uncontrolled infections, pregnancy or lactation were excluded. RNA transcripts were the source from which TCR beta CDR3 regions were amplified. RT-PCR with HTBI primers came first, then second-round multiplex PCR. TCRdb itself ran the multiplex PCR reads through MiXCR, one entry per CDR3 protein. The table shows 45,000 to 60,000 distinct CDR3 sequences, with about half occurring only once. These data come from a study of Graves' ophthalmopathy and Graves' hyperthyroidism.

The TCR was taken from an adult woman with Graves' ophthalmopathy. Sequencing was done on a sample of peripheral blood. The gene calls are TRBV20-1 and TRBJ2-5; no clear D. The CDR3 nucleotides read TGCAGTGCTAGAGTGGCTAGGCTCCAAGAGACCCAGTACCTC. Protein: CSARVARLQETQYL.